This TCR beta chain was observed in a study of T cell responses to AZD1222 COVID-19 vaccine. Study summary: Pooled samples include second doses given at about 4 or 12 weeks. Whole-study results and caveats: It should be noted that donors were predominantly white British and more often female, and clonal diversity was possibly underestimated. Scientists sampled the repertoires only once the peak T cell response had passed.

TCRdb keeps only in-frame clones here, not all; method: immunoSEQ multiplex PCR. The table has some 120,000 clones, 80% to 90% seen once; the top ten hold roughly 1.5%. As for this clone: Antigen: not known.

This specimen consisted of peripheral blood, obtained on day 0 of AZD1222 vaccination. The clonotype originates from an adult in good health.

The CDR3 here is CASSQDVRGRYGYTF. The CDR3, as DNA: TGTGCCAGCAGCCAAGACGTCAGGGGAAGATATGGCTACACCTTC. The chain uses TRBV4-2 and TRBJ1-2; D might be TRBD1 (6 bases). The CDR3 loop spans 15 amino acids. Trimming took off 0 bases at V and 5 bases at J, with 13 bases between the two ends. The germline V gene has CDR1 LGHNA and CDR2 YNFKEQ.